This T cell receptor beta chain was found in a study of control samples from healthy donors and cancer patients. The germline V and J ends were trimmed by 2 bases and 3 bases, with 5 bases remaining between them. Germline V gene sequence: CDR1 MNHEY, CDR2 SVGEGT. The CDR3 is 13 amino acids. Clones were read by immunoSEQ multiplex PCR, and TCRdb kept only the in-frame ones, dropping some. The table has 150,000 or so clones, about 94% seen once. The chain joins TRBV6-2 or TRBV6-3 to TRBJ1-5; no firm D call. The sequence came from a man aged 35 to 55 in good health. Sequencing input: blood. CDR3 sequence: CASSYNYNQPQHF. CDR3 DNA: TGTGCCAGCAGTTACAACTACAATCAGCCCCAGCATTTT.